One and the same sample provided the 3 T cell receptor beta chains below, sequenced in a study of regulatory T cells in long-lasting Graves disease. Assembly of TCR beta libraries relied on iRepertoire HTBI primers together with Arm-PCR of CDR3 regions. TCRdb used MiXCR to reprocess the multiplex PCR reads, holding one entry per CDR3 protein. Among fewer than 650,000 distinct CDR3 sequences listed, roughly 16% were seen once. The time point here: newly diagnosed GD, antithyroid drugs for less than 3 months. Researchers made the TCR library from RNA that was extracted from PBMCs. These records were also assigned to another study, of T cells in Graves' hyperthyroidism and ophthalmopathy.

This material consisted of peripheral blood mononuclear cells (PBMCs), taken at new diagnosis, from a patient treated with antithyroid drugs. The receptors originated from a woman aged 25 to 39 with Graves disease.

The V call is TRBV12-3 or TRBV12-4, the J call TRBJ1-1; TRBD1 matches 9 bases. The CDR3 has 15 residues. Trimming cost V 6 bases and J 4 bases; bases outside gene matches: 9. CDR3 loop: CASSHATGGITEAFF. CDR3 nucleotides: TGTGCCAGCAGCCATGCGACAGGGGGGATCACTGAAGCTTTCTTT.

The count of this clonotype is one. This sequence joins TRBV19 and TRBJ2-6; no reliable D call. Germline CDR1 LNHDA, CDR2 SQIVND (reference sequence). The V end lost 5 bases, the J end lost 2 bases, and 10 bases lay between the germline ends. CDR3 size: 15 residues. In nucleotides, the CDR3 is TGTGCCAGTAGTTTTCACCACGCTGGGGCCAACGTCCTGACTTTC. Translation: CASSFHHAGANVLTF.

In this sample, this clonotype turned up many times. The V gene is TRBV6-5, the J gene TRBJ2-1; 14 positions agree with TRBD2. CDR1 is MNHEY, CDR2 SVGAGI, per germline. The V segment lost 0 bases and the J segment 7 bases; nucleotides outside the gene matches: 14. The CDR3 is 20 amino acids. The CDR3 nucleotides are TGTGCCAGCAGTTACTCGTCCCCGGGACTAGCGGGAGTCTGGGGAAATGAGCAGTTCTTC. Amino acids: CASSYSSPGLAGVWGNEQFF.